Presented here are 4 T cell receptor beta chains from one specimen sequenced in a study of monozygotic twins with inflammatory bowel disease. TCRdb reworked the 5' RACE reads into one entry per CDR3 protein, no DNA. The sample spans fewer than 550,000 distinct CDR3 sequences; the ten largest clones claim roughly 2.2%. The sample comprised blood. These receptors were taken from a human donor with ulcerative colitis or Crohn's disease, or a healthy co-twin of an affected twin (not recorded which).

V is TRBV7-3 and J is TRBJ2-2; TCRdb's D call, TRBD1, is unchecked because there is no DNA. Per germline, CDR1 SGHTA and CDR2 FQGTGA. The CDR3 is 15 residues long. The CDR3 spells CASSLLGGATGELFF.

The chain uses TRBV11-3 and TRBJ2-7; TCRdb's D call of TRBD1 is untestable without DNA. The length of the CDR3 is 13 residues. Looked up from germline, CDR1 is SGHNT and CDR2 is YENEEA. The CDR3 loop is CASSPGVVGEQYF.

The V gene is TRBV12-3 or TRBV12-4, the J gene TRBJ2-5; TCRdb reports TRBD2, a call that lacks DNA to check it against. The CDR3 is 18 residues long. The CDR3 reads CASSLRGLAGNGQETQYF.

The chain carries TRBV7-3 and TRBJ2-1; lacking DNA, the TRBD2 call made by TCRdb goes unchecked. The CDR3 length is 12 residues. Germline lookup yields CDR1 SGHTA and CDR2 FQGTGA. The CDR3 reads CASSSLAGVKFF. Full variable domain (remainder filled in from reference TRBV7-3 and TRBJ2-1): GAGVSQTPSNKVTEKGKYVELRCDPISGHTALYWYRQSLGQGPEFLIYFQGTGAADDSGLPNDRFFAVRPEGSVSTLKIQRTERGDSAVYLCASSSLAGVKFFGPGTRLTVL.